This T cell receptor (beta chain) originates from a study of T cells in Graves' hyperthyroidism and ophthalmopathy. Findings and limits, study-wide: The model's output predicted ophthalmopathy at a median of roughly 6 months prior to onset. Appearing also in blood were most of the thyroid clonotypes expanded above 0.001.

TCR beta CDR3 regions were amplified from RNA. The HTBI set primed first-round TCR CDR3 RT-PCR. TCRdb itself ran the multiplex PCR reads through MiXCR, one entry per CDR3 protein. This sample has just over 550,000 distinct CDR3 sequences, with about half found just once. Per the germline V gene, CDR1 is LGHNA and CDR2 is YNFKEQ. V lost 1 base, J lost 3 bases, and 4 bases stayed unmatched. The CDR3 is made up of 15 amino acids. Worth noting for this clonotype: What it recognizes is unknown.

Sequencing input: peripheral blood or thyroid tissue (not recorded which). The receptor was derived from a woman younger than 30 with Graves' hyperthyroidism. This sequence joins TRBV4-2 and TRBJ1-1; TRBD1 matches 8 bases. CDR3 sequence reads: CASSQVTTGDTEAFF. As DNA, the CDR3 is TGTGCCAGCAGCCAAGTAACGACAGGGGACACTGAAGCTTTCTTT.